A few counts support the clone carrying this T cell receptor (beta chain). Its antigen is still unknown. The sample comes from a study of early T cells in non-severe SARS-CoV-2 infection. General study findings and limits: The VDJdb matching leaned toward anti-spike CD8 responses and overlooked private and CD4 specificities.

Researchers tagged individual cDNA molecules with unique molecular identifiers. TCRdb ran MiXCR on the 5' RACE reads and lists one entry per CDR3 protein. The sample carries 55,000 to 80,000 distinct CDR3 sequences, roughly 10% recorded once. The germline gives CDR1 SGHRS, CDR2 YFSETQ. The CDR3 length is 13 residues. V gave up 5 bases and J gave up 1 base, with 9 bases separating them. This chain links TRBV5-1 with TRBJ1-1; D is possibly TRBD1 (6 bases). Here the sequenced sample was whole blood, taken at baseline. This clonotype was obtained from an adult who was a healthcare worker with PCR-confirmed SARS-CoV-2 infection or an uninfected control (not recorded which). The CDR3 loop is CASSRQENTEAFF. DNA for the CDR3: TGCGCCAGCAGTAGACAGGAGAACACTGAAGCTTTCTTT. The complete variable domain, with remaining parts taken from reference TRBV5-1 and TRBJ1-1, reads KAGVTQTPRYLIKTRGQQVTLSCSPISGHRSVSWYQQTPGQGLQFLFEYFSETQRNKGNFPGRFSGRQFSNSRSEMNVSTLELGDSALYLCASSRQENTEAFFGQGTRLTVV.